One and the same sample provided the 13 T cell receptor beta chains below, sequenced in a study of Graves' ophthalmopathy and Graves' hyperthyroidism. The study amplified TCR beta CDR3 regions using RNA transcripts. After a first-round RT-PCR with HTBI primers, a second-round multiplex PCR was run. One entry per CDR3 protein, called by TCRdb with MiXCR from the multiplex PCR reads. The profile shows about 1.2 million distinct CDR3 sequences, 36% of them singletons. Sequenced: peripheral blood or thyroid tissue (not recorded which). The receptor source for this set is an adult man with Graves' hyperthyroidism.

This chain links TRBV20-1 with TRBJ1-1; 7 nucleotides agree with TRBD1. The V and J ends lost 5 bases and 5 bases, in that order; junction bases with no gene match: 5. The CDR3 extends over 12 amino acids. In germline, CDR1 is DFQATT, CDR2 SNEGSKA (reference sequence). The CDR3 nucleotides read TGCAGTGCTTCGTTACAGGGGACTGAAGCTTTCTTT. Translated, it gives CSASLQGTEAFF.

With regard to this clonotype: An end of the junction does not agree with germline; a read error may underlie this. The chain couples TRBV5-1 to TRBJ2-7; no firm D call. There are 13 residues in the CDR3. The V gene's germline CDR1 is SGHRS and CDR2 YFSETQ. This CDR3 is CASSLAASYEHYF. CDR3 DNA sequence: TGCGCCAGCAGCTTGGCCGCAAGCTACGAGCACTACTTC.

As to this clonotype: A much larger clone lies a single base off, so this may be a read error. The CDR3 sequence: CSVWGDRGLRETQYF. The CDR3 nucleotides read TGCAGTGTATGGGGGGACAGGGGGCTCAGAGAGACCCAGTACTTC. The V call is TRBV20-1, the J call TRBJ2-5; 12 nucleotides match TRBD1. The length of the CDR3 is 15 residues. Germline lookup yields CDR1 DFQATT and CDR2 SNEGSKA (reference sequence). The ends lost 7 bases at V and 4 bases at J; junction bases unmatched: 10.

There are many counts of this clonotype. This chain connects TRBV4-3 to TRBJ2-2; no clear D. Per the germline V gene, CDR1 is LGHNA and CDR2 is YSLEER. Trimming removed 1 base from V and 6 bases from J, with 6 bases in between. This CDR3 has 13 residues. In DNA, the CDR3 is TGCGCCAGCAGCCAAGTCCCGCCCGGGGAGCTGTTTTTT. Protein sequence: CASSQVPPGELFF.

This clonotype was counted between two and nine times. The gene calls are TRBV13 and TRBJ2-2; D is possibly TRBD2 (6 bases). The CDR3 is made up of 17 amino acids. CDR1 PRHDT and CDR2 FYEKMQ come from the germline V gene (reference sequence). The V gene lost 3 bases and the J gene lost 0 bases, with 14 bases spanning the gap. CDR3 bases: TGTGCCAGCAGCTTTGAAGCGGGTTTAACGAACACCGGGGAGCTGTTTTTT. This gives the protein CASSFEAGLTNTGELFF.

At least ten counts were recorded for this clonotype. This sequence joins TRBV12-3 or TRBV12-4 and TRBJ2-5; TRBD2 agrees at 9 bases. The CDR3 is made up of 15 amino acids. Trimming cost V 3 bases and J 5 bases; bases outside gene matches: 7. The CDR3 DNA reads TGTGCCAGCAGTTTGGGCGGGAGGGCCCCCGAGACCCAGTACTTC. It yields the protein CASSLGGRAPETQYF.

This clonotype was picked up many times. V and J are TRBV7-2 and TRBJ1-2; D uncertain. The germline gives CDR1 SGHTA, CDR2 FQGNSA. V gave up 5 bases and J gave up 8 bases, with 12 bases separating them. The CDR3 covers 12 residues. CDR3 nucleotides: TGTGCCAGCAGCCCGCCCGACGCGGGCTACACCTTC. Its translation: CASSPPDAGYTF. The full variable domain, in which reference TRBV7-2 and TRBJ1-2 provide the parts outside the CDR3, is GAGVSQSPSNKVTEKGKDVELRCDPISGHTALYWYRQSLGQGLEFLIYFQGNSAPDKSGLPSDRFSAERTGGSVSTLTIQRTQQEDSAVYLCASSPPDAGYTFGSGTRLTVV.

The chain uses TRBV7-2 and TRBJ1-2; the D is unclear. CDR1 SGHTA and CDR2 FQGNSA come from the germline V gene. V lost 4 bases and J 8 bases, leaving 11 bases between the germline ends. The CDR3 totals 12 residues. CDR3 in DNA: TGTGCCAGCAGCTCAGGACTAGCGGGCTACACCTTC. The encoded protein is CASSSGLAGYTF.

This clonotype was seen many times. The chain has TRBV7-8 and TRBJ2-5; 7 positions match TRBD1. CDR1 is SGHVS, CDR2 FQNEAQ, per germline. The CDR3 covers 13 residues. The J segment lost 7 bases and the V segment lost 1 base, leaving 3 bases of the junction unmatched. In DNA, the CDR3 is TGTGCCAGCAGCTTAGTAGAGGGGGCGACCCAGTACTTC. Protein product: CASSLVEGATQYF.

The table lists this clonotype with a few counts. The chain has TRBV12-3 or TRBV12-4 and TRBJ2-7; perhaps TRBD1 as D (7 bases). This CDR3 has 14 residues. V lost 8 bases to trimming and J lost 5 bases, with 19 bases between them. The CDR3 reads CASGPNRGGHEQYF. CDR3 DNA: TGTGCCAGCGGCCCCAACAGGGGAGGACACGAGCAGTACTTC.

On this clonotype: Germline is not matched at one junction end, which may reflect a read error. The chain combines TRBV7-9 with TRBJ2-5; TRBD2 agrees at 7 bases. This CDR3 comprises 13 residues. CDR1 and CDR2 from the germline V gene are SEHNR and FQNEAQ (reference sequence). In nucleotides, the CDR3 is TGTGCCAGCAGCTTAGTCCTCGAGCGGGATGAGTTCTTC. Translating gives CASSLVLERDEFF.

This clonotype was counted a single time. The V and J genes are TRBV6-1 and TRBJ2-5; D call uncertain. Trimming took 3 bases from V and 2 from J, leaving 7 bases between them. The germline V gene encodes CDR1 MNHNS and CDR2 SASEGT. The CDR3 runs 13 residues. The CDR3 here is CASSEPNQETQYF. The DNA for the CDR3 is TGTGCCAGCAGTGAGCCCAATCAAGAGACCCAGTACTTC.

The genes are TRBV12-3 or TRBV12-4 and TRBJ1-1; no clear D gene. CDR3 length equals 15 residues. The ends were cut back, 5 bases at V and 1 base at J, with 14 bases in the middle. This CDR3 is CASSPDQATNTEAFF. CDR3 coding DNA: TGTGCCAGCAGTCCCGATCAGGCCACGAACACTGAAGCTTTCTTT.